A single sample gave rise to the 5 T cell receptor beta chains below, sequenced in a study of T cell responses to AZD1222 COVID-19 vaccine. Assay: immunoSEQ multiplex PCR; the TCRdb copy retains only in-frame clones and omits some. The table records about 56,000 clones, around 80% of them present only once. The sample consisted of peripheral blood, taken 28 days after the second AZD1222 dose. These receptors were obtained from an adult who received the AZD1222 COVID-19 vaccine.

This clone appeared a single time. V usage is TRBV5-6 and J usage is TRBJ2-7; no clear D gene. The CDR3 sequence is 12 residues long. Trimming took off 3 bases at V and 4 bases at J, with 8 bases between the two ends. Germline CDR1 and CDR2: SGHDT and YYEEEE. DNA of the CDR3: TGTGCCAGCAGCTCCCTACGGTACGAGCAGTACTTC. As protein: CASSSLRYEQYF.

The V and J genes are TRBV18 and TRBJ2-7; the D gene could be TRBD1 or TRBD2 (5 bases each). The V gene's germline CDR1 is KGHSH and CDR2 LQKENI. Trimming took 4 bases from V and 1 from J, leaving 8 bases between them. CDR3 length: 13 amino acids. CDR3 in DNA: TGTGCCAGCTCACACGAGGGGTCCTACGAGCAGTACTTC. Translated, it gives CASSHEGSYEQYF. Supplemented by reference TRBV18 and TRBJ2-7, the full variable domain reads NAGVMQNPRHLVRRRGQEARLRCSPMKGHSHVYWYRQLPEEGLKFMVYLQKENIIDESGMPKERFSAEFPKEGPSILRIQQVVRGDSAAYFCASSHEGSYEQYFGPGTRLTVT.

Written as DNA, the CDR3 is TGTGCCAGCAGCAAAACGGGCAGGAGAAGGTATGGCTACACCTTC. It codes for CASSKTGRRRYGYTF. V gene TRBV21-1 combines with J gene TRBJ1-2. TRBV21-1 has pseudogene status. The CDR3 length is 15 residues.

The V and J genes are TRBV5-1 and TRBJ2-1, with 7 bases identical to TRBD1. The CDR3 is 14 residues long. The junction had 4 bases not matched to a gene; V was cut back by 3 bases and J by 4 bases. Germline assignment: CDR1 SGHRS and CDR2 YFSETQ. In DNA form, the CDR3 reads TGCGCCAGCAGCTCTCCGGGACAGTACAATGAGCAGTTCTTC. The encoded protein is CASSSPGQYNEQFF.

V gene TRBV3-1 (or the pseudogene TRBV3-2) combines with J gene TRBJ1-2, with 9 bases that match TRBD1. The CDR3 contains 18 residues. The germline CDR1 and CDR2 sequences are LGHDT and YNNKEL (reference sequence). The junction had 13 bases not matched to a gene; V was cut back by 2 bases and J by 3 bases. This CDR3 is CASSQTGQGYLADYGYTF. The CDR3 DNA is TGTGCCAGCAGCCAAACGGGACAGGGATACCTAGCGGACTATGGCTACACCTTC.